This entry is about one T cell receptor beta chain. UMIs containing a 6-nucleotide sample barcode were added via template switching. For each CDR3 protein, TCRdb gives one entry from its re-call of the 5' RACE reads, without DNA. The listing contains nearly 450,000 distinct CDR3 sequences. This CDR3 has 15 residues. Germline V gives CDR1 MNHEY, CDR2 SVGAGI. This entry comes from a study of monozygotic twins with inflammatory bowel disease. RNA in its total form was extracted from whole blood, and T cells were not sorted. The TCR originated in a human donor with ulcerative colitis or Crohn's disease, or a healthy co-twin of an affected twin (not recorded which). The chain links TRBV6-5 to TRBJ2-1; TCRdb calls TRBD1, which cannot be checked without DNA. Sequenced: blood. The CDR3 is CASRVGGAPSNEQFF.